This T cell receptor (beta chain) was documented in a study of tumor-infiltrating lymphocytes in oesophageal squamous cell carcinoma. CDR1 and CDR2 (germline): SGHRS, YFSETQ. This CDR3 region has 17 residues. Each CDR3 protein is one row after TCRdb ran MiXCR on the PCR reads. The sample comprises around 19,000 distinct CDR3 sequences, approximately 47% of which are singletons, and around two fifths rests with the top ten. This clonotype showed up many times. One junction end does not reproduce the germline sequence, and a read error may be involved. The sample comprised normal esophageal tissue next to the tumor. This chain links TRBV5-1 with TRBJ2-5, with TRBD1 matching 7 bases. The sequence derives from a female donor with esophageal squamous cell carcinoma. The CDR3 nucleotides read TGCGCCAGCAGCTTGGCACAGGGGACGGGTTCGGATTCACCCCTCCACTTC. This translates into CASSLAQGTGSDSPLHF.